This TCR beta chain was obtained from a study of blood T cell repertoires in COVID-19. At the level of the study: Sites in the United States, Italy and Spain provided acute and convalescent COVID-19 samples. In each case, the material was cDNA or gDNA derived from T cells, B-cell-depleted T cells, or PBMCs.

Trimming shortened V by 7 bases and J by 5 bases, and 14 bases separated the two germline ends. Per germline, CDR1 WSHSY and CDR2 SAAADI. The CDR3 covers 13 residues. Some clones are missing from TCRdb's copy, which holds only in-frame ones; the method was immunoSEQ multiplex PCR. The sample lists about 210,000 clones, 82% occurring once. This TCR came from a middle-aged woman with acute or convalescent COVID-19. The sample was peripheral blood. The rearrangement links TRBV10-2 to TRBJ1-1; possibly TRBD1 for D (5 bases). CDR3 coding DNA: TGCGCCAGCACTGGGAGGGGAGGGACTGAAGCTTTCTTT. Translation gives CASTGRGGTEAFF.